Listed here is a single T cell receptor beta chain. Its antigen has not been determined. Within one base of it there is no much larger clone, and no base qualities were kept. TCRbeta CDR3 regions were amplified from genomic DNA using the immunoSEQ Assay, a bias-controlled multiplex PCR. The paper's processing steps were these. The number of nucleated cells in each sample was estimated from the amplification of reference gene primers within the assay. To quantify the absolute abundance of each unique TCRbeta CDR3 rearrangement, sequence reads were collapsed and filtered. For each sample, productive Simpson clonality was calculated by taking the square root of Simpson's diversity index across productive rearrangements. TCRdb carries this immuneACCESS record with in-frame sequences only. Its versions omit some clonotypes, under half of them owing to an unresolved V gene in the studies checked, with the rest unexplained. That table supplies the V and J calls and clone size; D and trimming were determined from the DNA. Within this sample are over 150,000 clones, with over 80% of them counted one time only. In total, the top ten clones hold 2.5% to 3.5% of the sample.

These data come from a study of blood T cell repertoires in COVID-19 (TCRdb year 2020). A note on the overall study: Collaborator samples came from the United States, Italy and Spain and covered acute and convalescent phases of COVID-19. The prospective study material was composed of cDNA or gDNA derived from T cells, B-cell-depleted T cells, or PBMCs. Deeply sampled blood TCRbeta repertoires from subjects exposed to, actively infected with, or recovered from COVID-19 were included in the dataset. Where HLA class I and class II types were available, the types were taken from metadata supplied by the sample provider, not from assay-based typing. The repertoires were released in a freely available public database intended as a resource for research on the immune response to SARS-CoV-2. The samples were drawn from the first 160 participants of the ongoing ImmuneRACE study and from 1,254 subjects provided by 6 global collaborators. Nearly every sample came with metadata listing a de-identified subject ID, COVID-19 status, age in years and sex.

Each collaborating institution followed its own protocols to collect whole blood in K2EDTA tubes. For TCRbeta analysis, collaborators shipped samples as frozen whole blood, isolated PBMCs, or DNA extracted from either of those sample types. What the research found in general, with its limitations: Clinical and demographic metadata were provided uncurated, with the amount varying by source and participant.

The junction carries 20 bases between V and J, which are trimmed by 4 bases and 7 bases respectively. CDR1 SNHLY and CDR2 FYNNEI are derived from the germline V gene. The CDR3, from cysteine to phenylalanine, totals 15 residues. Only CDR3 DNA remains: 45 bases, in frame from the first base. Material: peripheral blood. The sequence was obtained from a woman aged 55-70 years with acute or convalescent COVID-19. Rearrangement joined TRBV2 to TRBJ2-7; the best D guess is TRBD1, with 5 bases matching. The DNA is TGTGCCAGCAGTGCCCAGGGCCTCCTCCCACAGGAGCAGTACTTC. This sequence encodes CASSAQGLLPQEQYF. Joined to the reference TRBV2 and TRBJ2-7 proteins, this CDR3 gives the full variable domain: EPEVTQTPSHQVTQMGQEVILRCVPISNHLYFYWYRQILGQKVEFLVSFYNNEISEKSEIFDDQFSVERPDGSNFTLKIRSTKLEDSAMYFCASSAQGLLPQEQYFGPGTRLTVT.